This T cell receptor beta chain was recorded in a study of T cell responses to AZD1222 COVID-19 vaccine. Study-level results: Following two doses of AZD1222, Spike-specific TCR breadth and depth rose. Donors were largely white British and mainly female; clonal diversity was possibly underestimated. Baseline antibody screening turned up just six seropositive AZD1222 recipients. All repertoire sampling was performed exclusively after the peak T cell response.

In germline, CDR1 is SGHDT, CDR2 YYEEEE. This CDR3 region has 13 residues. With respect to this clone: Antigen unknown. A read error may account for a junction end that differs from germline.

TCRdb's table, derived via immunoSEQ multiplex PCR, lists solely in-frame clones and lacks some. The repertoire holds around 110,000 clones, 85% to 95% seen once, with over 1.5% in the top ten. The TCR sequence derives from an adult in good health. Sequencing used peripheral blood, obtained on day 0 of AZD1222 vaccination. The rearrangement uses TRBV5-6 and TRBJ1-2, with D possibly TRBD1 on 6 matching bases. The CDR3 loop reads CASSLIAGGAPEF. CDR3 DNA sequence: TGTGCCAGCAGCTTGATTGCGGGGGGCGCGCCAGAATTC.